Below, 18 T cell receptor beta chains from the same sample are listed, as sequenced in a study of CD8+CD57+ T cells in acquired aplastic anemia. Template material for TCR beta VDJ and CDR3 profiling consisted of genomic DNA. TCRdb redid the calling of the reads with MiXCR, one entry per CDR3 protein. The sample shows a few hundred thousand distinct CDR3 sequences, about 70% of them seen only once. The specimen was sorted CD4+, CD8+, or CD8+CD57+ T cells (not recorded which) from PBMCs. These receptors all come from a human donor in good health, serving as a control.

In DNA, the CDR3 is TGTGCCAGTAGTAACATAGGGGGCAGCGCGGTTCAGCCCCAGCATTTT. Amino acid sequence: CASSNIGGSAVQPQHF. V gene TRBV19 combines with J gene TRBJ1-5; 7 nucleotides agree with TRBD1. V shed 4 bases and J 6 bases; nucleotides not matched to a gene: 12. The CDR3 runs 16 residues. The germline V gene has CDR1 LNHDA and CDR2 SQIVND (reference sequence).

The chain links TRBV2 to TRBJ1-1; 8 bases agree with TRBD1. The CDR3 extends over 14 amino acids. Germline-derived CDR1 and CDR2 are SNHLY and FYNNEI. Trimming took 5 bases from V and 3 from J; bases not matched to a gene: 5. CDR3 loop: CASSSTGGDTEAFF. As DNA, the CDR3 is TGTGCCAGCAGTTCCACAGGGGGGGACACTGAAGCTTTCTTT.

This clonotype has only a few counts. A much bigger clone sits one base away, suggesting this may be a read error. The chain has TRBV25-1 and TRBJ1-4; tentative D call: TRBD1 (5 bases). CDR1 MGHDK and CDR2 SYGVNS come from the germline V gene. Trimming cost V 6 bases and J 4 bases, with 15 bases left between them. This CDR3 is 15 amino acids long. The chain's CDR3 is CASSGGLQINEKLFF. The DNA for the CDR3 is TGTGCCAGCAGCGGGGGGTTGCAGATTAATGAAAAACTGTTTTTT.

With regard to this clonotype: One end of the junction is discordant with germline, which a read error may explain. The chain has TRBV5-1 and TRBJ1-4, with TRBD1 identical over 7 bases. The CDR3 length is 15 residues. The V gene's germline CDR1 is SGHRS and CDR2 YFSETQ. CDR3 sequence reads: CASSLKDRSNEKLFF. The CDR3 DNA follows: TGCGCCAGCAGCTTGAAGGACAGGTCTAATGAAAAACTGTTCTTT. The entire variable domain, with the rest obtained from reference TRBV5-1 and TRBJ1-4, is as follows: KAGVTQTPRYLIKTRGQQVTLSCSPISGHRSVSWYQQTPGQGLQFLFEYFSETQRNKGNFPGRFSGRQFSNSRSEMNVSTLELGDSALYLCASSLKDRSNEKLFFGSGTQLSVL.

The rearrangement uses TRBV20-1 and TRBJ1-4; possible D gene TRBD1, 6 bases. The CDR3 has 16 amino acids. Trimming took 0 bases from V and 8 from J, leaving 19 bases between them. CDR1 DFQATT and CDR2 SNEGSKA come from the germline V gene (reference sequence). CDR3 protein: CSARDTTLGGGEKLFF. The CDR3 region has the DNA TGCAGTGCTAGAGATACAACTCTGGGGGGCGGCGAAAAACTGTTTTTT.

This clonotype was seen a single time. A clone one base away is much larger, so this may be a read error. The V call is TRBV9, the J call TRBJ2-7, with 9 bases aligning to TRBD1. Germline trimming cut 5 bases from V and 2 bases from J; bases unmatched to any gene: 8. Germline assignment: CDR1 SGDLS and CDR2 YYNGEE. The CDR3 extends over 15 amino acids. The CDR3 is CASSHSGQGTYEQYF. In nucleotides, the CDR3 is TGTGCCAGCAGTCACTCTGGACAGGGGACCTACGAGCAGTACTTC.

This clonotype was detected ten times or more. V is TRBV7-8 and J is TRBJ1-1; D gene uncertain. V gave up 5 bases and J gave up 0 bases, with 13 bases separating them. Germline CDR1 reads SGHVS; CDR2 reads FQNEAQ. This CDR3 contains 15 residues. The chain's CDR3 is CASSMDGLVNTEAFF. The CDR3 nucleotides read TGTGCCAGCAGCATGGACGGTCTAGTGAACACTGAAGCTTTCTTT.

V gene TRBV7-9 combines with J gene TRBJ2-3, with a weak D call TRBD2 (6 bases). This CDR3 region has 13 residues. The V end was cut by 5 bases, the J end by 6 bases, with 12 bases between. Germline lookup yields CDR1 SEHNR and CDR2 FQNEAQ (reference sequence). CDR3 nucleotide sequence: TGTGCCAGCAGCCCGGATGGGGGGGATACGCAGTATTTT. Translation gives CASSPDGGDTQYF.

CDR3: CATSREGPAMSTEAFF. CDR3 coding DNA: TGTGCCACCAGTAGAGAGGGCCCTGCAATGAGCACTGAAGCTTTCTTT. This rearrangement joins TRBV7-8 to TRBJ1-1; D is unclear. The CDR3 runs 16 residues. V lost 10 bases to trimming and J lost 4 bases, with 25 bases between them. The germline gives CDR1 SGHVS, CDR2 FQNEAQ.

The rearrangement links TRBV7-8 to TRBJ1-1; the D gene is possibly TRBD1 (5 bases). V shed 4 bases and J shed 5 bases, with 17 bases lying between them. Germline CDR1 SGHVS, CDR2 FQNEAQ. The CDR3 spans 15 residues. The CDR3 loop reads CASSCDGAAKTEAFF. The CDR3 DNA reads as TGTGCCAGCAGCTGCGACGGGGCCGCTAAGACTGAAGCTTTCTTT.

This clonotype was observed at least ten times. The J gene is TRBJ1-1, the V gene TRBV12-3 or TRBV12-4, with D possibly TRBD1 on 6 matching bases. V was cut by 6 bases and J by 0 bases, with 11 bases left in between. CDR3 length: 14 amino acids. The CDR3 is CASSPQGMNTEAFF. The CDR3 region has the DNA TGTGCCAGCAGCCCACAGGGAATGAACACTGAAGCTTTCTTT.

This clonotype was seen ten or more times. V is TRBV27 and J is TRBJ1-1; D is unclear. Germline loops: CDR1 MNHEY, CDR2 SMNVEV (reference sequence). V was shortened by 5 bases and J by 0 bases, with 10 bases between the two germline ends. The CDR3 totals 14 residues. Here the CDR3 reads CASSPSYMNTEAFF. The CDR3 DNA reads TGTGCCAGCAGTCCATCCTACATGAACACTGAAGCTTTCTTT.

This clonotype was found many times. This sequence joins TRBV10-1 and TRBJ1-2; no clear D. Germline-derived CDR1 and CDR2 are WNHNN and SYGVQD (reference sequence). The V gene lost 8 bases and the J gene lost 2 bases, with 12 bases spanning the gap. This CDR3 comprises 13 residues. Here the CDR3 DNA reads TGCGCCAGCGCCAGAGGGTCGAACTATGGCTACACCTTC. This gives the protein CASARGSNYGYTF.

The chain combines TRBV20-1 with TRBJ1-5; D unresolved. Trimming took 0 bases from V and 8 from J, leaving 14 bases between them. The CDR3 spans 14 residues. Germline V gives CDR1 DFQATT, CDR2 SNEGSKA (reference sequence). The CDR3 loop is CSARDWIGTEPQHF. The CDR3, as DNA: TGCAGTGCTAGAGATTGGATTGGAACTGAGCCCCAGCATTTT.

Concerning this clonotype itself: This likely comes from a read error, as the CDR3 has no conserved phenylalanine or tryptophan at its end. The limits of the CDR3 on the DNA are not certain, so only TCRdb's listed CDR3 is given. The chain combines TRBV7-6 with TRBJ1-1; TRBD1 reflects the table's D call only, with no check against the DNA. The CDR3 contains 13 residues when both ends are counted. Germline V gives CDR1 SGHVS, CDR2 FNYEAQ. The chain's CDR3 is CASSRRGDGDNVL.

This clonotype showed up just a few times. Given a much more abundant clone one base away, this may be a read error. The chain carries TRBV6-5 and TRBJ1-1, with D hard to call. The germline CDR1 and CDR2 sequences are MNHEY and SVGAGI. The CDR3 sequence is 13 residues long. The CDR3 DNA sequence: TGTGCCAGCTCCCGGGGAGGGAACACTGAAGCTCTCTTT. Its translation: CASSRGGNTEALF.

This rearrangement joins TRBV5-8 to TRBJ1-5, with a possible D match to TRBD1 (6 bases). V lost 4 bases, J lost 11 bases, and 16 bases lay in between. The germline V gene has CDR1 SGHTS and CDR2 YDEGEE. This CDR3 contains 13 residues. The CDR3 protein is CASSQAQGTAQHF. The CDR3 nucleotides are TGTGCCAGCAGCCAGGCACAGGGAACGGCCCAGCATTTT.

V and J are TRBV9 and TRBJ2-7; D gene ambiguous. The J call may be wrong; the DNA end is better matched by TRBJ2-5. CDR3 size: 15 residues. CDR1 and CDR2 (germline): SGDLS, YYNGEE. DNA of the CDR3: TGTGCCAGCAGCGCAAAGGCTTCACGCGCGGAGACCCAGTACTTC. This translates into CASSAKASRAETQYF.